This TCR beta chain was captured in a study of response to subunit inactivated influenza vaccine. A single count supports this clonotype. Its target is not known. TCRdb re-called the RT-PCR reads through MiXCR, storing one row per CDR3 protein. Seen here are 300,000 to 350,000 distinct CDR3 sequences, 22% observed once, and the top ten hold under 13%. Study-level results: Authors suggested each seasonal flu vaccination may recruit only limited numbers of new T cells.

Looked up from germline, CDR1 is DFQATT and CDR2 is SNEGSKA (reference sequence). The CDR3 sequence is 12 residues long. The germline V and J ends were trimmed by 5 bases and 3 bases, with 9 bases remaining between them. This chain links TRBV20-1 with TRBJ2-3, with a possible D match to TRBD2 (5 bases). Sequenced material: PBMCs from blood, taken less than 22 months after vaccination. This sequence originates from a man aged 50-75 years who received an inactivated influenza vaccine. CDR3 amino acids: CSAYPGTDTQYF. The CDR3 DNA follows: TGCAGTGCTTACCCGGGGACAGATACGCAGTATTTT.